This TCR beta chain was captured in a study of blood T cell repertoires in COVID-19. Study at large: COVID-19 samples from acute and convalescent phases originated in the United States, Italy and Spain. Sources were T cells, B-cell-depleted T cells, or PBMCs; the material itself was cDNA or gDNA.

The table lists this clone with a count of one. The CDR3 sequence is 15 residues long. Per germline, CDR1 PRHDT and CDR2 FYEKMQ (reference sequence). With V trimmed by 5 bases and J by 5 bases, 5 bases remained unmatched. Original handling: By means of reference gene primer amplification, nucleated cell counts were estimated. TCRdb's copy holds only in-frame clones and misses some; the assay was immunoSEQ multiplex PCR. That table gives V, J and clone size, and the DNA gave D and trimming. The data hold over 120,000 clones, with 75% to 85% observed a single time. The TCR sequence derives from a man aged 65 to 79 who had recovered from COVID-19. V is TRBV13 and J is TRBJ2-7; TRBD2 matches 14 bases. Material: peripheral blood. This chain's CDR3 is CASSTGTSGSDEQYF. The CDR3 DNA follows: TGTGCCAGCAGCACTGGGACTAGCGGGAGCGACGAGCAGTACTTC.